Listed here are 9 T cell receptor beta chains from one sample, sequenced in a study of Ad26.COV2.S vaccination and SARS-CoV-2 variants. As for treatment: roughly 19 received Ad26.COV2.S at low or high dose, single or two shots; about five received placebo; per-sample allocation not given. Sampling occurred on day 63 after the first vaccine or placebo injection. Clones were read by immunoSEQ multiplex PCR, and TCRdb kept only the in-frame ones, dropping some. This repertoire shows 400,000 to 450,000 clones, 90% found once; its top ten account for approximately 4.5%. Sequences were derived from peripheral blood, sampled in a trial of Ad26.COV2.S vaccine versus placebo. All receptors derive from a person aged 18-60 years who received the Ad26.COV2.S COVID-19 vaccine or a placebo.

The chain links TRBV4-2 to TRBJ2-7, with D uncertain. This CDR3 has 13 residues. Per the germline V gene, CDR1 is LGHNA and CDR2 is YNFKEQ. The V gene lost 4 bases and the J gene lost 5 bases, with 12 bases spanning the gap. The CDR3 bases are TGTGCCAGCAGCCCTGACCAAGGCGACGAGCAGTACTTC. This codes for CASSPDQGDEQYF.

The chain links TRBV15 to TRBJ2-1, with 15 bases lining up with TRBD2. With 3 bases clipped from V and 8 bases from J, the junction kept 5 bases outside the gene matches. CDR3 length: 16 residues. Germline V gene sequence: CDR1 LNHNV, CDR2 YYDKDF (reference sequence). CDR3 nucleotide sequence: TGTGCCACCAGCAGGAGGACTAGCGGGAGGGGCGATGAGCAGTTCTTC. This encodes CATSRRTSGRGDEQFF.

The chain employs TRBV7-2 and TRBJ2-1; 8 bases match TRBD2. CDR1 and CDR2 from the germline V gene are SGHTA and FQGNSA. With V trimmed by 2 bases and J by 2 bases, 2 bases remained unmatched. This CDR3 region has 15 residues. The CDR3 coding sequence is TGTGCCAGCAGCTTACAGCGGGGGACCTACAATGAGCAGTTCTTC. Translated, it gives CASSLQRGTYNEQFF.

This clone appeared a single time. The chain is built from TRBV4-3 and TRBJ2-7, with D possibly matching TRBD2 (5 bases). The CDR3 is 18 amino acids. The germline gives CDR1 LGHNA, CDR2 YSLEER. V dropped 0 bases and J dropped 4 bases, with 22 bases sitting between them. The CDR3 DNA is TGCGCCAGCAGCCAAGATCTGGTAAGGGAGAAGGACCCTTACGAGCAGTACTTC. Translated: CASSQDLVREKDPYEQYF.

The DNA for the CDR3 is TGTGCCAGCAGCTTATTGAGGGGGGATGGCTACACCTTC. Translation: CASSLLRGDGYTF. The chain employs TRBV7-8 and TRBJ1-2; a weak D match, TRBD1 (6 bases). CDR1 and CDR2 from the germline V gene are SGHVS and FQNEAQ. This CDR3 region has 13 residues. The V end was cut by 2 bases, the J end by 6 bases, with 10 bases between.

This chain connects TRBV3-1 (or the pseudogene TRBV3-2) to TRBJ2-7; D ambiguous. This CDR3 has 13 residues. CDR1 is LGHDT and CDR2 is YNNKEL in the germline V gene (reference sequence). Trimming cost V 0 bases and J 1 base, with 4 bases left between them. The DNA of the CDR3 is TGTGCCAGCAGCCAAGATGCATCCTACGAGCAGTACTTC. It is translated as CASSQDASYEQYF.

J is TRBJ2-1 and V is TRBV11-1, with D hard to call. This CDR3 has 13 amino acids. V was cut by 2 bases and J by 5 bases, with 7 bases left in between. In germline, CDR1 is SGHAT, CDR2 FQDESV (reference sequence). CDR3 sequence reads: CASSLRLDNEQFF. The DNA of the CDR3 is TGTGCCAGCAGCTTAAGGTTGGACAATGAGCAGTTCTTC.

The chain links TRBV19 to TRBJ1-4; the D gene is possibly TRBD1 (6 bases). Germline lookup yields CDR1 LNHDA and CDR2 SQIVND (reference sequence). V gave up 7 bases and J gave up 4 bases, with 16 bases separating them. This CDR3 is 15 amino acids long. DNA for the CDR3: TGTGCCAGTACCCCCCGCCAGGGGTATAATGAAAAACTGTTTTTT. It specifies CASTPRQGYNEKLFF.

The V call is TRBV7-9, the J call TRBJ2-1; the D gene is possibly TRBD1 (7 bases). The length of the CDR3 is 13 residues. V was shortened by 5 bases and J by 5 bases, with 10 bases between the two germline ends. In germline, CDR1 is SEHNR, CDR2 FQNEAQ (reference sequence). The CDR3, as DNA: TGTGCCAGCAGCGGGGGGACAGACAATGAGCAGTTCTTC. Encoded protein: CASSGGTDNEQFF.